A single sample is the source of the 9 T cell receptor beta chains below, sequenced in a study of Ad26.COV2.S vaccination and SARS-CoV-2 variants. TCRdb's copy holds only in-frame clones and misses some; the assay was immunoSEQ multiplex PCR. Counted here are 440,000 or so clones, nearly 90% occurring once; the ten biggest clones make up 1.7%. The treatment here: some 20 received Ad26.COV2.S at low or high dose, single or two shots; about 5 received placebo; per-sample allocation not given. Sampling was performed 63 days after the first vaccine or placebo injection. Specimen: peripheral blood, collected in a trial of Ad26.COV2.S vaccine versus placebo. The receptors derive from a person aged 18-60 years who received the Ad26.COV2.S COVID-19 vaccine or a placebo.

The chain carries TRBV7-2 and TRBJ1-5; D is unresolved. V lost 2 bases to trimming and J lost 0 bases, with 2 bases between them. Per the germline V gene, CDR1 is SGHTA and CDR2 is FQGNSA. The CDR3 spans 13 residues. The CDR3 loop is CASSLNSNQPQHF. The CDR3 DNA sequence: TGTGCCAGCAGCTTAAATAGCAATCAGCCCCAGCATTTT.

CDR3 sequence reads: CASSLGARGRNTEAFF. The CDR3 bases are TGTGCCAGCAGCTTAGGGGCAAGGGGGCGGAACACTGAAGCTTTCTTT. J is TRBJ1-1 and V is TRBV11-2, with 7 bases matching TRBD1. This CDR3 comprises 16 residues. From germline, CDR1 is SGHAT and CDR2 FQNNGV. Trimming took 1 base from V and 1 from J; bases not matched to a gene: 6.

The chain is built from TRBV5-6 and TRBJ1-3, with D perhaps matching TRBD1 (6 bases). V lost 0 bases, J lost 0 bases, and 16 bases lay in between. From germline, CDR1 is SGHDT and CDR2 YYEEEE. This CDR3 spans 18 amino acids. Here the CDR3 reads CASSLVGGRPLSGNTIYF. The CDR3 DNA follows: TGTGCCAGCAGCTTGGTAGGGGGGCGCCCCCTCTCTGGAAACACCATATATTTT. Full variable domain (rest looked up from reference TRBV5-6 and TRBJ1-3): DAGVTQSPTHLIKTRGQQVTLRCSPKSGHDTVSWYQQALGQGPQFIFQYYEEEERQRGNFPDRFSGHQFPNYSSELNVNALLLGDSALYLCASSLVGGRPLSGNTIYFGEGSWLTVV.

This chain links TRBV30 with TRBJ1-5; 7 bases align to TRBD1. With 2 bases clipped from V and 1 base from J, the junction kept 2 bases outside the gene matches. Germline-derived CDR1 and CDR2 are GTSNPN and SVGIG (reference sequence). This CDR3 region has 14 residues. CDR3 coding DNA: TGTGCCTGGAGTAGGGGGCCGAGCAATCAGCCCCAGCATTTT. It translates to CAWSRGPSNQPQHF.

The chain is built from TRBV5-1 and TRBJ1-1, with 7 bases matching TRBD1. Germline V gene data show CDR1 as SGHRS and CDR2 as YFSETQ. V was clipped by 3 bases and J by 1 base; unmatched bases: 3. CDR3 length equals 14 residues. CDR3 in DNA: TGCGCCAGCAGCTGGGGGACAGCGAACACTGAAGCTTTCTTT. Amino acid sequence: CASSWGTANTEAFF.

The chain joins TRBV5-1 to TRBJ2-1, with 10 bases fitting TRBD1. Germline V CDR1 and CDR2: SGHRS, YFSETQ. V shed 6 bases and J 6 bases; nucleotides not matched to a gene: 6. This CDR3 comprises 14 residues. The CDR3 nucleotides read TGCGCCAGCACCGGGACAGGGGTATCCAATGAGCAGTTCTTC. Translated: CASTGTGVSNEQFF.

This chain links TRBV7-9 with TRBJ2-3; possible D gene TRBD1, 7 bases. The CDR3 is made up of 17 amino acids. Germline values: CDR1 SEHNR, CDR2 FQNEAQ (reference sequence). V was cut by 1 base and J by 0 bases, with 14 bases left in between. The CDR3 here is CASSLGPRGASTDTQYF. The CDR3 coding sequence is TGTGCCAGCAGCTTAGGACCCAGGGGGGCGAGCACAGATACGCAGTATTTT.

The rearrangement joins TRBV25-1 to TRBJ2-7, with D unresolved. From germline, CDR1 is MGHDK and CDR2 SYGVNS. Trimming cost V 3 bases and J 0 bases, with 6 bases left between them. This CDR3 is built from 13 residues. The CDR3, as DNA: TGTGCCAGCAGTGACTGGGTCTCCTACGAGCAGTACTTC. This translates into CASSDWVSYEQYF.

This clone was recorded only once. The genes are TRBV18 and TRBJ2-1, with D possibly being TRBD2 (6 bases). Germline V CDR1 and CDR2: KGHSH, LQKENI. V gave up 2 bases and J gave up 7 bases, with 15 bases separating them. CDR3 length: 15 amino acids. The CDR3: CASSPTELAFNEQFF. Written as DNA, the CDR3 is TGTGCCAGCTCACCAACCGAACTAGCTTTTAATGAGCAGTTCTTC.